This T cell receptor beta chain derives from a study of CD8+ T cells in alopecia areata. Regarding the study as a whole: Elevated clonality characterized lesional scalp relative to normal scalp, particularly in alopecia totalis/universalis. Whether baseline CD8+ expansion is linked to response remains uncertain, given a single nonresponder. Scalp clonality, along with expanded CD8+ clones among the top 100, was significantly decreased by tofacitinib.

As for treatment: oral pan-JAK inhibitor, 5-10 mg twice daily. PBMCs provided sorted CD4+ and CD8+ T cells. This clone showed up just a few times. Its antigen remains unknown. RNA was isolated and reverse transcribed to cDNA, the sequencing template. Sequencing was performed with immunoSEQ multiplex PCR; in TCRdb, only in-frame clones are kept and a portion is missing. Among under 200,000 clones listed, approximately 62% were seen once. This CDR3 spans 14 amino acids. V was clipped by 5 bases and J by 3 bases, with 16 bases between them. Germline CDR1 SQVTM, CDR2 ANQGSEA. Sequencing used CD4+ T cells sorted from blood, obtained at week 24, from a patient treated with tofacitinib. The rearrangement joins TRBV29-1 to TRBJ2-5; D call uncertain. The sequence came from a human donor with alopecia areata. The CDR3 sequence: CSVRQLIREETQYF. CDR3 DNA: TGCAGCGTTCGCCAGCTCATAAGAGAAGAGACCCAGTACTTC.